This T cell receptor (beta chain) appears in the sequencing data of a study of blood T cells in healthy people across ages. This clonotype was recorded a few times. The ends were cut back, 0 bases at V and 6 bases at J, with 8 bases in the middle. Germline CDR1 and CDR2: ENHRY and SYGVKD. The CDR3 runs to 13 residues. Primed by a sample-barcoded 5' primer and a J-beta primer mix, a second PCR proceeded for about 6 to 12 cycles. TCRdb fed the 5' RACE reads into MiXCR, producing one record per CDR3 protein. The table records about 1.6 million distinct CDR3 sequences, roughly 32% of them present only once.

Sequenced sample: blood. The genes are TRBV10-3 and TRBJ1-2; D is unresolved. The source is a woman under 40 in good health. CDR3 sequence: CAISESTRDGYTF. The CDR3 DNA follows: TGTGCCATCAGTGAGTCGACAAGAGATGGCTACACCTTC.